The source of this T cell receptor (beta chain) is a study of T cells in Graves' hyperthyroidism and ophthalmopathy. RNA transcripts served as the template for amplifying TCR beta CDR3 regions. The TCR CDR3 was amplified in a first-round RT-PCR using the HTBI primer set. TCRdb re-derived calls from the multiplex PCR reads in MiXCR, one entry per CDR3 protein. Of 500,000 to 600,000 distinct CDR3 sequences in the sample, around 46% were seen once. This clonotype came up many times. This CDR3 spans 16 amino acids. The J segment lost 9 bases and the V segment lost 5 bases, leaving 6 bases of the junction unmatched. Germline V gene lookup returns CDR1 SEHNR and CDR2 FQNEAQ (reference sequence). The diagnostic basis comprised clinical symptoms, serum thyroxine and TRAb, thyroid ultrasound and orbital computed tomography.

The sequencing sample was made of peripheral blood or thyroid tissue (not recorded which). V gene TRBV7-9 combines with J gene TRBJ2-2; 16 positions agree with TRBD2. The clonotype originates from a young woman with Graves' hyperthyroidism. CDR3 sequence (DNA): TGTGCCAGCAGCACCGGGACTAGCGGGAGGGGCCGGGAGCTGTTTTTT. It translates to CASSTGTSGRGRELFF.